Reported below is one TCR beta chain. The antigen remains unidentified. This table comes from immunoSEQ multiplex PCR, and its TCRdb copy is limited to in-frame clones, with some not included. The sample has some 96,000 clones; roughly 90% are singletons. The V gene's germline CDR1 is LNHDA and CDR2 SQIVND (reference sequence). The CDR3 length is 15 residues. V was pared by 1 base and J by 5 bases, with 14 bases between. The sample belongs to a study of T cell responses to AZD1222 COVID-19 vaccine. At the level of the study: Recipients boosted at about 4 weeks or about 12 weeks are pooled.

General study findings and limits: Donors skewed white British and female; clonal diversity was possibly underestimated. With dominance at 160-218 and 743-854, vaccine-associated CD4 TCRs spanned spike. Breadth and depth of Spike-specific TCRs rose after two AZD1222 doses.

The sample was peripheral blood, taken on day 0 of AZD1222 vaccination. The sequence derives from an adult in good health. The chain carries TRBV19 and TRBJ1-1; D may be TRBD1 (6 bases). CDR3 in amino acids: CASSIVAGGRTEAFF. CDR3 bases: TGTGCCAGTAGTATAGTTGCCGGGGGGCGAACTGAAGCTTTCTTT.